This record concerns one T cell receptor beta chain sequence. Its specificity is unknown. These data belong to a study of cytomegalovirus exposure and HLA in healthy donors. The study, taken as a whole, reports: V segments that were indistinguishable, TRBV6-2 and TRBV6-3 among them, were omitted from analysis.

Primers included in the PCR were 60 Vbeta and 13 Jbeta primers. The table came from immunoSEQ multiplex PCR; TCRdb's copy has only in-frame clones and leaves some out. The table includes about 180,000 clones, about 86% detected once. With 8 bases removed from V and 4 bases from J, the gap between germline ends came to 17 bases. Germline lookup yields CDR1 SGHTA and CDR2 FQGNSA. CDR3 size: 14 residues. The chain couples TRBV7-2 to TRBJ1-2; weak D call: TRBD1 (5 bases). The clonotype comes from a woman aged 25 to 39 in good health and CMV-seronegative. Input material: PBMCs. The CDR3 DNA sequence: TGTGCCAGCGGGGCGGAGGGCTTATCCTATGGCTACACCTTC. It is translated as CASGAEGLSYGYTF.